This TCR beta chain was retrieved from a study of T cells in Graves' hyperthyroidism and ophthalmopathy. Notes on the study in general: Before onset, by a median of approximately 5.9 months, the model predicted ophthalmopathy.

RNA transcripts were the template for amplifying TCR beta CDR3 regions. RT-PCR in the first round (using the HTBI primer set) targeted the TCR CDR3. TCRdb recomputed calls from the multiplex PCR reads with MiXCR, one row per CDR3 protein. This table has about 600,000 distinct CDR3 sequences, 14% appearing once. CDR3 length: 14 amino acids. The V gene lost 3 bases and the J gene lost 3 bases, with 12 bases spanning the gap. Germline V gives CDR1 MNHNS, CDR2 SASEGT. This clonotype appeared many times. Its antigen is currently unknown. The sequenced sample was blood. The sequence was obtained from a woman between 18 and 29 years old with Graves' ophthalmopathy. The chain couples TRBV6-1 to TRBJ2-7; D possibly corresponds to TRBD2 (5 bases). This CDR3 reads CASSDPGDLYEQYF. In DNA form, the CDR3 reads TGTGCCAGCAGTGACCCCGGGGATCTCTACGAGCAGTACTTC.